Shown below are 12 T cell receptor beta chains from a single sample sequenced in a study of T-cell memory formation after mild COVID-19. Using its own MiXCR run on the 5' RACE reads, TCRdb lists one record per CDR3 protein. The repertoire holds approximately 260,000 distinct CDR3 sequences, with around 15% as singletons. The sequenced sample was PBMCs or a T cell subset sorted from them (not recorded which). The receptors come from a man between 18 and 29 years old who had mild COVID-19 (a few samples of this study predate the infection). Cell type and time point are not known.

This clonotype has a handful of counts. This chain's CDR3 is CASSSSPGGSYNEQFF. The CDR3, as DNA: TGTGCCAGCAGCTCCTCACCCGGCGGATCCTACAATGAGCAGTTCTTC. The chain has TRBV7-2 and TRBJ2-1; no clear D gene. Per germline, CDR1 SGHTA and CDR2 FQGNSA. The CDR3 spans 16 residues. Deletions cut 4 bases from V and 1 base from J, with 14 bases between.

This clonotype has only a few counts. V is TRBV4-3 and J is TRBJ2-4; 8 bases are a match to TRBD1. Germline V gene sequence: CDR1 LGHNA, CDR2 YSLEER. V was pared by 1 base and J by 3 bases, with 2 bases of the junction left unmatched. This CDR3 contains 15 residues. DNA for the CDR3: TGCGCCAGCAGCCAAGTGGGGACAGGCAAAAACATTCAGTACTTC. This codes for CASSQVGTGKNIQYF.

This clonotype was detected a few times. This chain joins TRBV28 and TRBJ1-1, with no clear D. Germline V gene lookup returns CDR1 MDHEN and CDR2 SYDVKM. CDR3 length: 13 residues. V lost 7 bases, J lost 4 bases, and 13 bases lay in between. CDR3 DNA sequence: TGTGCCAGCATTACCAGAGTTGGCACTGAAGCTTTCTTT. Its translation: CASITRVGTEAFF. The entire variable domain, with the rest obtained from reference TRBV28 and TRBJ1-1, is as follows: DVKVTQSSRYLVKRTGEKVFLECVQDMDHENMFWYRQDPGLGLRLIYFSYDVKMKEKGDIPEGYSVSREKKERFSLILESASTNQTSMYLCASITRVGTEAFFGQGTRLTVV.

The chain joins TRBV6-6 to TRBJ1-3, with D hard to call. Germline V gives CDR1 MNHNY, CDR2 SVGAGI (reference sequence). Deletions cut 5 bases from V and 4 bases from J, with 12 bases between. The CDR3 is made up of 14 amino acids. The CDR3 region is CASSGILVGNTIYF. The CDR3 DNA follows: TGTGCCAGCAGTGGGATTCTCGTGGGAAACACCATATATTTT.

The table lists this clonotype with a few counts. The chain uses TRBV21-1 and TRBJ2-7; the tabulated D call, TRBD1, remains unverified against the DNA. TRBV21-1 is given as a pseudogene. The CDR3 consists of 18 residues. The CDR3 region is CASSKKTGGVSRDNEQYV. The CDR3 region has the DNA TGTGCCAGCAGCAAAAAAACAGGGGGCGTAAGTAGGGATAACGAGCAGTACGTC.

This clonotype appeared a few times. This chain connects TRBV28 to TRBJ2-4; TRBD2 matches at 8 bases. The V and J ends lost 6 bases and 3 bases, in that order; junction bases with no gene match: 16. Per germline, CDR1 MDHEN and CDR2 SYDVKM. The CDR3 has 18 amino acids. The CDR3 nucleotides read TGTGCCAGCAGCCCCCTTCCTTATAGCGGGGAAGACAAAAACATTCAGTACTTC. Translating it yields CASSPLPYSGEDKNIQYF.

V gene TRBV20-1 combines with J gene TRBJ2-5; unclear D gene. Germline CDR1 reads DFQATT; CDR2 reads SNEGSKA (reference sequence). V shed 0 bases and J shed 8 bases, with 10 bases lying between them. The CDR3 runs to 12 residues. CDR3 in DNA: TGCAGTGCTAGAGACCCTCTAGTAACCCAGTACTTC. Translating gives CSARDPLVTQYF.

This clonotype was seen at least ten times. The V call is TRBV4-2, the J call TRBJ2-7; D assignment may be TRBD1 or TRBD2 (6 bases each). The CDR3 sequence is 16 residues long. V was shortened by 4 bases and J by 5 bases, with 21 bases between the two germline ends. Germline V gives CDR1 LGHNA, CDR2 YNFKEQ. The CDR3 DNA follows: TGTGCCAGCAGCCCCACAAAGGGGGGTGCTCCGCACGAGCAGTACTTC. It encodes CASSPTKGGAPHEQYF.

The table lists this clonotype with a few counts. This CDR3 is CASSATSGGAYEQYF. CDR3 coding DNA: TGTGCCAGCAGCGCGACTAGCGGGGGGGCCTACGAGCAGTACTTC. The chain has TRBV7-8 and TRBJ2-7; 14 bases are shared with TRBD2. The junction had 2 bases not matched to a gene; V was cut back by 5 bases and J by 2 bases. CDR3 length: 15 residues. The germline gives CDR1 SGHVS, CDR2 FQNEAQ.

The gene calls are TRBV19 and TRBJ2-5; D remains ambiguous. Germline-derived CDR1 and CDR2 are LNHDA and SQIVND (reference sequence). V was shortened by 4 bases and J by 2 bases, with 8 bases between the two germline ends. The CDR3 has 13 residues. The CDR3 spells CASSRSRQETQYF. CDR3 nucleotides: TGTGCCAGTAGTAGGAGCAGACAAGAGACCCAGTACTTC.

This clonotype appeared a few times. This chain connects TRBV4-3 to TRBJ1-6; D is ambiguous. The CDR3 totals 15 residues. Germline CDR1 is LGHNA and CDR2 is YSLEER. Trimming cost V 7 bases and J 5 bases, with 15 bases left between them. The CDR3 nucleotides are TGCGCCAGCAAGGGCAGCCCTCATGATAATTCACCCCTCCACTTT. Encoded protein: CASKGSPHDNSPLHF.

The chain recombines TRBV5-1 with TRBJ2-2, with 7 bases identical to TRBD1. CDR3 size: 14 residues. The V and J ends lost 9 bases and 4 bases, in that order; junction bases with no gene match: 9. Germline V gene sequence: CDR1 SGHRS, CDR2 YFSETQ. The CDR3 loop reads CATNRGPGTGELFF. In nucleotides, the CDR3 is TGCGCCACCAATAGGGGGCCTGGCACCGGGGAGCTGTTTTTT.